Below, one T cell receptor beta chain is given with its context. Its antigen is currently unknown. The data were obtained in a study of T cell repertoires in cytomegalovirus infection. Study-level information: Both recently identified HLA-C-restricted and well-studied HLA-B-restricted CMV epitopes were used in the study. The public TCR beta signatures pointed to both CMV infection and matching HLA type.

From germline, CDR1 is SGHNT and CDR2 YYREEE (reference sequence). CDR3 length: 15 residues. The ends lost 3 bases at V and 3 bases at J; junction bases unmatched: 8. TCRdb passed the reads through MiXCR, listing each CDR3 protein once. Among roughly 500,000 distinct CDR3 sequences listed, roughly 34% were seen once. General study points: Of the TCR beta families, the public ones yielded a cumulative frequency that identified carriers of CMV plus the relevant HLA.

This specimen was cultured PBMCs, taken from culture after CMV antigen stimulation. The source of this sequence is a human donor in good health (CMV status not recorded). Some clones in this sample may be carry-over from other donors' samples. The chain links TRBV5-4 to TRBJ2-5; 7 positions match TRBD2. The CDR3 bases are TGTGCCAGCAGCTCGGGGCGGGAGTCGGAAGAGACCCAGTACTTC. Protein sequence: CASSSGRESEETQYF.